The T cell receptor beta chain under discussion was sequenced for a study of early T cells in non-severe SARS-CoV-2 infection. At the level of the study: Whole-blood bulk RNA, unsorted, was sequenced, and chains were unpaired.

In its sample, this clonotype was seen a few times. Trimming took 3 bases from V and 0 from J; bases not matched to a gene: 8. CDR1 is LGHDT and CDR2 is YNNKEL in the germline V gene (reference sequence). The CDR3 covers 17 residues. Unique molecular identifiers were added to individual cDNA molecules. TCRdb called the 5' RACE reads again in MiXCR, with one record for every CDR3 protein. Of 45,000 or so distinct CDR3 sequences listed, roughly 4% were seen once; the top ten hold about 3%. The receptor comes from an adult who was a healthcare worker with PCR-confirmed SARS-CoV-2 infection or an uninfected control (not recorded which). What was sequenced was whole blood. The J gene is TRBJ2-1, the V gene TRBV3-1; the match to TRBD1 covers 7 bases. The CDR3 DNA follows: TGTGCCAGCAGCCACCGAGGGGGCGCAGGCTCCTACAATGAGCAGTTCTTC. This codes for CASSHRGGAGSYNEQFF.